This TCR beta chain is from a study of cytomegalovirus exposure and HLA in healthy donors. Study-level findings and limits: In a later analysis, donors in an Asian-associated ancestry cluster reportedly had fewer N-insertions in productive TCRs than the cohort mean. Likely technical artifact: a cluster of highly shared sequence variants. Researchers left out some V segments, among them TRBV6-2 and TRBV6-3, as indistinguishable.

With 60 Vbeta and 13 Jbeta primers, the PCR was carried out. Produced via immunoSEQ multiplex PCR; TCRdb's table is partial and in-frame only. The repertoire holds tens of thousands of clones, with more than 75% as singletons. A remark on this clone: Its cognate antigen is unknown.

The CDR3 runs 21 residues. V dropped 1 base and J dropped 2; count of bases not matched to a gene: 19. Germline V gene sequence: CDR1 SGHVS, CDR2 FNYEAQ. The sequenced sample was PBMCs. The TCR comes from a man younger than 35 in good health and CMV-seronegative. The V gene is TRBV7-6, the J gene TRBJ1-3; 8 positions match TRBD1. The CDR3 nucleotides are TGTGCCAGCAGCTTAGAGATCGGCGGCAGGGGGCTACATTCACCTGGAAACACCATATATTTT. Amino acids: CASSLEIGGRGLHSPGNTIYF.